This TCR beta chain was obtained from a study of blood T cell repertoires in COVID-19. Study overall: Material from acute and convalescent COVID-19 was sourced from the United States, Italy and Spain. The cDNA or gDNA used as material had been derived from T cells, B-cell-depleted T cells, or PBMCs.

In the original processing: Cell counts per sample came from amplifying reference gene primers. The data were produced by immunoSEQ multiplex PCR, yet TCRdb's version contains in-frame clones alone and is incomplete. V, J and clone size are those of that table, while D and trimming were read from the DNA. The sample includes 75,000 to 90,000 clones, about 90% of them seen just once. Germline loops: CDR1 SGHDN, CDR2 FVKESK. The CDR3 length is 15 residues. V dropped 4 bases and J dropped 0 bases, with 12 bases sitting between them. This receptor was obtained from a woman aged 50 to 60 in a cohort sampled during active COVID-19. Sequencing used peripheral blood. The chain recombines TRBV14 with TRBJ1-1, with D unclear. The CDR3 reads CASSPDIQLNTEAFF. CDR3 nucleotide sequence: TGTGCCAGCAGCCCAGACATACAACTGAACACTGAAGCTTTCTTT.